This T cell receptor (beta chain) emerged from a study of control samples from healthy donors and cancer patients. TCRdb's copy holds only in-frame clones and misses some; the assay was immunoSEQ multiplex PCR. This sample has about 190,000 clones, with 90% to 95% found just once. Trimming pared 6 bases from V and 10 bases from J, leaving 10 bases between. The CDR3 has 11 residues. Per the germline V gene, CDR1 is WNHNN and CDR2 is SYGVQD (reference sequence). The sequencing sample was made of blood. The chain links TRBV10-1 to TRBJ1-5; perhaps TRBD1 as D (6 bases). The receptor comes from a man under 40 in good health. In DNA, the CDR3 is TGCGCCAGCAGGAGGGGGAAACCCCAGCATTTT. It specifies CASRRGKPQHF.